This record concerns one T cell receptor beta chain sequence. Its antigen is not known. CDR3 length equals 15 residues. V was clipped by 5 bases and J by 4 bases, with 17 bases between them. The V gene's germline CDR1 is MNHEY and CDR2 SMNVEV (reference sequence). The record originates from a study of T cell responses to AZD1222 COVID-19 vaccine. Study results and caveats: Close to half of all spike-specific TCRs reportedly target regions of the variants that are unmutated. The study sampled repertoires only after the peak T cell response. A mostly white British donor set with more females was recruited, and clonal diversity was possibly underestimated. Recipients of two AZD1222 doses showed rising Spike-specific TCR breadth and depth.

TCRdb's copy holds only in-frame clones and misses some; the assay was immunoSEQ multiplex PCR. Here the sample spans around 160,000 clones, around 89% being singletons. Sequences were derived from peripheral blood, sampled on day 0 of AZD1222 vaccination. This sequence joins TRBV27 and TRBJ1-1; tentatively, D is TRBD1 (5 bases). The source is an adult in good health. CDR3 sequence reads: CASSNPGRWGTEAFF. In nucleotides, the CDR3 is TGTGCCAGCAGTAACCCGGGACGCTGGGGCACTGAAGCTTTCTTT.